The rows below give T cell receptor beta chains drawn from one sample of a study of CD8+CD57+ T cells in acquired aplastic anemia. TCRdb re-derived calls from the reads in MiXCR, one entry per CDR3 protein. Among about 170,000 distinct CDR3 sequences listed, under 55% were seen once. The sequenced sample consisted of sorted CD4+, CD8+, or CD8+CD57+ T cells (not recorded which) from PBMCs. These TCRs come from a human donor with aplastic anemia. CDR3s include the opening cysteine and the closing phenylalanine or tryptophan. Each record gives: J gene, D gene, clone size, V gene, CDR3 DNA, CDR3 protein. A D gene is named only where the DNA matches it firmly. The size of a clone is reported for some rows only, either as once, few or many, or as a class for expanded clones.

>TRBJ2-2|TRBD2|NA|TRBV20-1
TGCAGTGCTAGGGCTAGCGGGGGGGCCGGGGAGCTGTTTTTT
CSARASGGAGELFF
>TRBJ2-5|TRBD2|NA|TRBV6-1
TGTGCCAGCAGCCCAAGACTAGCGGGGCAAGAGACCCAGTACTTC
CASSPRLAGQETQYF
>TRBJ1-6|TRBD1|NA|TRBV5-6
TGTGCCAGCAGCTTGTACAGGGGAAGTTCACCCCTCCACTTT
CASSLYRGSSPLHF
>TRBJ1-2|NA|many|TRBV7-8
TGTGCCAGCAGCCTCCCCGGGATTTATGGCTACACCTTC
CASSLPGIYGYTF
>TRBJ1-2|NA|many|TRBV4-1
TGCGCCAGCAGCCCCATCCCACGAAACTATGGCTACACCTTC
CASSPIPRNYGYTF
>TRBJ1-6|NA|NA|TRBV2
TGTGCCAGCAGTGACTGGTTTGCAACCCTCCACTTT
CASSDWFATLHF
>TRBJ2-5|NA|NA|TRBV4-1
TGCGCCAGCAGCCAAGGAGGGGGAGCGGGATTTGAGACCCAGTACTTC
CASSQGGGAGFETQYF
>TRBJ1-6|NA|many|TRBV9
TGTGCCAGCAGCTTCCGTTGGGAGGGGGAATCACCCCTCCACTTT
CASSFRWEGESPLHF
>TRBJ1-1|NA|many|TRBV12-3/TRBV12-4
TGTGCCAGCAGTTTACGGGGGGGGACTGAAGCTTTCTTT
CASSLRGGTEAFF
>TRBJ2-2|TRBD1|NA|TRBV7-8
TGTGCCAGCAGCTTAGCGTATCAGGGGGCGCTTCCCGGGGAGCTGTTTTTT
CASSLAYQGALPGELFF
>TRBJ2-2|TRBD1|many|TRBV7-6
TGTGCCAGCAGCCCGGGACAGGGACACGGGGAGCTGTTTTTT
CASSPGQGHGELFF
>TRBJ2-7|NA|NA|TRBV29-1
TGCAGCGTTGAGAGAGGTCCAAGCGAGCAGTACTTC
CSVERGPSEQYF
>TRBJ1-6|TRBD1|NA|TRBV24-1
TGTGCCCCAGAGGGGGACAGCTATAATTCACCCCTCCACTTT
CAPEGDSYNSPLHF
>TRBJ2-7|NA|NA|TRBV10-3
TGTGCCATCGCCGAGCGGCACGAGCAGTACTTC
CAIAERHEQYF
>TRBJ1-3|NA|many|TRBV6-1
TGTGCCAGCAGTGAATGGTACAGCCTGAGCTCTGGAAACACCATATATTTT
CASSEWYSLSSGNTIYF
>TRBJ2-3|NA|NA|TRBV7-2
TGTGCCAGCAGCTTGCTATCGGGGGATACGCAGTATTTT
CASSLLSGDTQYF
>TRBJ2-5|NA|few|TRBV5-1
TGCGCCAGCAGCGCCCGGGAGTCGGGGCTAAAGATAGAGACCCAGTACTTC
CASSARESGLKIETQYF
>TRBJ1-6|NA|once|TRBV7-3
TGTGCCAGCAGCCCTTCGACAGTGAGAAATTCACCCCTCCACTTT
CASSPSTVRNSPLHF
>TRBJ1-6|NA|many|TRBV4-2
TGTGCCAGCAGCCAAAGAGGGACAACGAGCTCCTATAATTCACCCCTCCACTTT
CASSQRGTTSSYNSPLHF
>TRBJ2-6|NA|many|TRBV19
TGTGCCAGTAGTATCGGATTCTCTGGGGCCAACGTCCTGACTTTC
CASSIGFSGANVLTF
>TRBJ1-6|NA|NA|TRBV20-1
TGCAGTGCTAGACGGGGGTCAGAGAATTCACCCCTCCACTTT
CSARRGSENSPLHF
>TRBJ2-7|TRBD2|many|TRBV5-1
TGCGCCAGCAGGGGAGGGAACGGGGGGGCCGTCTACGAGCAGTACTTC
CASRGGNGGAVYEQYF
>TRBJ1-5|NA|NA|TRBV2
TGTGCCAGCAGTGGGGGGCTCAATCAGCCCCAGCATTTT
CASSGGLNQPQHF
>TRBJ1-6|NA|many|TRBV5-1
TGCGCCAGCAGCCAAAGGGAGGGAGGGAATTCACCCCTCCACTTT
CASSQREGGNSPLHF
>TRBJ1-2|TRBD1|many|TRBV12-3/TRBV12-4
TGTGCCAGCAGTCCGGGGACAGATGGCTACACCTTC
CASSPGTDGYTF
>TRBJ2-7|NA|NA|TRBV7-8
TGTGCCAGCAGATCTCACAAAACCTACGAGCAGTACTTC
CASRSHKTYEQYF
>TRBJ2-3|TRBD2|many|TRBV12-3/TRBV12-4
TGTGCCAGCACCCGGGAGGGGAATGTTCTCACAGATACGCAGTATTTT
CASTREGNVLTDTQYF
>TRBJ1-2|NA|few|TRBV24-1
TGTGCCACCAGTGATTTATGGGACAACTCGATCTATGGCTACACCTTC
CATSDLWDNSIYGYTF
>TRBJ2-7|NA|NA|TRBV7-9
TGTGCCAGCAGGAGCACAGGGTACGAGCAGTACTTC
CASRSTGYEQYF
>TRBJ2-2|TRBD2|NA|TRBV3-1
TGTGCCAGCAGCCGGTCGGGGGGTACCGGGGAACTGTTTTTT
CASSRSGGTGELFF
>TRBJ2-7|NA|NA|TRBV5-1
TGCGCCAGCAGCTTGGGAGGGCCCCCCGACGAGCAGTACTTT
CASSLGGPPDEQYF
>TRBJ2-7|NA|many|TRBV7-9
TGTGCCAGCAGCTTAGGTGGGGACGAGCAGTACTTC
CASSLGGDEQYF
>TRBJ2-2|NA|many|TRBV20-1
TGCAGTGCCCGCATGGGATTTGCGAACACCGGGGAGCTGTTTTTT
CSARMGFANTGELFF
>TRBJ1-4|TRBD1|many|TRBV5-4
TGTGCCAGCAGCTTCCGGGACAGGGAGGAACTGTTTTTT
CASSFRDREELFF
>TRBJ2-2|NA|many|TRBV6-5
TGTGCCAGCAGTTCCTGGGACGTCGGGGAGCTGTTTTTT
CASSSWDVGELFF